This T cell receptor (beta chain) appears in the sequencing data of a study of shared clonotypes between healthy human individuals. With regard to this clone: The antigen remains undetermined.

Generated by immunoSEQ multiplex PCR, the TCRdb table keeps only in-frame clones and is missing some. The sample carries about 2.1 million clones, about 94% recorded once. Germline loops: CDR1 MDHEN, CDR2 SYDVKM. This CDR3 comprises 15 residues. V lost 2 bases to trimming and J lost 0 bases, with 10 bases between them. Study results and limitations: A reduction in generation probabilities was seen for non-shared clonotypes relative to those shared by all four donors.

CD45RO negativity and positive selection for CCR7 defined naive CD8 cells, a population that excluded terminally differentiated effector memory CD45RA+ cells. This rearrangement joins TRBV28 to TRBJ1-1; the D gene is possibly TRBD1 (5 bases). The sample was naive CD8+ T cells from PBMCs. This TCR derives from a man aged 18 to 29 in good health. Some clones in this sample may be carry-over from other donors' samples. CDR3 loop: CASSLPRDLNTEAFF. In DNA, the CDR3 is TGTGCCAGCAGTTTACCCCGGGACTTGAACACTGAAGCTTTCTTT.